The rows below give T cell receptor beta chains drawn from one sample of a study of spatial heterogeneity in lung cancer. Each CDR3 protein is one row after TCRdb ran MiXCR on the 5' RACE reads. Found here are about 48,000 distinct CDR3 sequences, less than 6% of them singletons; the top ten hold around 10%. The sample consisted of PBMCs, taken at surgery. Receptors were obtained from a male donor with early-stage non-small cell lung cancer. The CDR3 runs from the conserved cysteine through the conserved F or W. The D gene is left open where the match is weak. Part of the rows lack a size; the others show once, few, many or a class for expanded clones.

v_call	j_call	d_call	clone_size	cdr3_aa	cdr3_nt
TRBV7-3	TRBJ2-1	-	few	CASSFGQNNEQFF	TGTGCCAGCAGCTTTGGACAGAACAATGAGCAGTTCTTC
TRBV2	TRBJ2-5	TRBD1	many	CASSATRGQGTQYF	TGTGCCAGCAGCGCGACCCGGGGACAGGGGACCCAGTACTTC
TRBV6-2/TRBV6-3	TRBJ1-5	TRBD1	many	CASSSDRGWQPQHF	TGTGCCAGCAGCAGCGACAGGGGATGGCAGCCCCAGCATTTT
TRBV20-1	TRBJ2-3	TRBD2	many	CSAARPSGRFGDTQYF	TGCAGTGCTGCCCGCCCTAGCGGGAGATTCGGAGATACGCAGTATTTT
TRBV4-1	TRBJ2-7	-	few	CASSVGGLDYEQYF	TGCGCCAGCAGTGTGGGGGGGCTCGACTACGAGCAGTACTTC
TRBV5-6	TRBJ2-1	TRBD2	many	CASRGSGRAWNEQFF	TGTGCCAGCAGGGGGAGCGGGAGGGCCTGGAATGAGCAGTTCTTC
TRBV2	TRBJ2-2	-	many	CASSWTRLDTGELFF	TGTGCCAGCAGTTGGACACGGTTAGACACCGGGGAGCTGTTTTTT
TRBV7-9	TRBJ1-4	-	-	CASSPRGGGEKLFF	TGTGCCAGCAGCCCCCGCGGCGGGGGTGAAAAACTGTTTTTT
TRBV21-1	TRBJ1-1	-	many	CASSRSFAEAFF	TGTGCCAGCAGCAGGTCGTTCGCTGAAGCTTTCTTT
TRBV7-2	TRBJ1-5	TRBD1	many	CASSLDRGFKQPQHF	TGTGCCAGCAGTTTAGACAGGGGTTTTAAGCAGCCCCAGCATTTT
TRBV28	TRBJ2-3	-	once	CASGITSPGTDTQYF	TGTGCCAGCGGAATTACTAGCCCGGGCACAGATACGCAGTATTTT
TRBV7-8	TRBJ2-2	-	many	CASSVVGGRELFF	TGTGCCAGCAGCGTGGTCGGGGGCCGGGAGCTGTTTTTT
TRBV12-3/TRBV12-4	TRBJ1-2	-	many	CASSLQGEGYTF	TGTGCCAGCAGTTTACAAGGGGAAGGCTACACCTTC
TRBV5-1	TRBJ2-3	-	many	CASARIGTDTQYF	TGCGCCAGCGCCAGGATCGGCACAGATACGCAGTATTTT
TRBV3-1	TRBJ2-2	TRBD2	many	CASSPIPWEGTGELFF	TGTGCCAGCAGCCCAATTCCGTGGGAGGGAACCGGGGAGCTGTTTTTT
TRBV6-5	TRBJ1-1	-	-	CASRHKNTEAFF	TGTGCCAGCAGACACAAGAACACTGAAGCTTTCTTT
TRBV10-3	TRBJ2-5	-	few	CAISDHQETQYF	TGTGCCATCAGTGACCACCAAGAGACCCAGTACTTC
TRBV5-1	TRBJ2-7	-	many	CASSLDGSSYEQYF	TGCGCCAGCAGCTTGGACGGGAGCTCCTACGAGCAGTACTTC
TRBV7-9	TRBJ2-1	-	-	CASSPQGGSYNEQFF	TGTGCCAGCAGCCCCCAGGGGGGTTCCTACAATGAGCAGTTCTTC
TRBV10-3	TRBJ1-1	-	many	CAVRDTPAIEAFF	TGTGCCGTCCGGGACACTCCTGCTATTGAAGCTTTCTTT
TRBV20-1	TRBJ1-5	-	few	CSARGGSKFFNQPQHF	TGCAGTGCGAGGGGGGGCAGTAAGTTTTTTAATCAGCCCCAGCATTTT
TRBV18	TRBJ2-2	TRBD2	many	CASSPRLAANTGELFF	TGTGCCAGCTCACCACGCCTAGCGGCGAACACCGGGGAGCTGTTTTTT
TRBV28	TRBJ2-7	TRBD1	many	CASSFPGQGAYF	TGTGCCAGCAGTTTCCCAGGACAGGGGGCCTACTTC
TRBV4-3	TRBJ2-3	-	many	CASSQEGRNTQYF	TGCGCCAGCAGCCAAGAGGGACGAAATACGCAGTATTTT
TRBV28	TRBJ2-7	-	many	CASSSPYEQYF	TGTGCCAGCAGTTCCCCATACGAGCAGTACTTC
TRBV5-1	TRBJ2-4	-	-	CASSPTDSGANIQYF	TGCGCCAGCAGCCCAACTGATTCTGGGGCAAACATTCAGTACTTC
TRBV28	TRBJ1-1	-	many	CASSLAGADTEAFF	TGTGCCAGCAGTTTAGCAGGGGCGGACACTGAAGCTTTCTTT
TRBV7-2	TRBJ1-1	-	many	CASSPGFSEAFF	TGTGCCAGCAGCCCCGGGTTCTCTGAAGCTTTCTTT
TRBV5-1	TRBJ2-2	-	many	CASGTNTGELFF	TGCGCCAGCGGCACGAACACCGGGGAGCTGTTTTTT
TRBV20-1	TRBJ2-2	-	few	CSARGFIGNSMNTGELFF	TGCAGTGCTAGAGGCTTTATCGGGAACAGTATGAACACCGGGGAGCTGTTTTTT
TRBV7-2	TRBJ2-7	TRBD1	many	CASSLAGGQGSYEQYF	TGTGCCAGCAGCTTAGCGGGGGGACAGGGTTCCTACGAGCAGTACTTC
TRBV15	TRBJ2-3	-	many	CATSRGGSTDTQYF	TGTGCCACCAGCAGAGGCGGGAGCACAGATACGCAGTATTTT
TRBV4-1	TRBJ2-3	-	many	CASSLAFAPTDTQYF	TGCGCCAGCAGCCTAGCTTTCGCGCCCACAGATACGCAGTATTTT
TRBV5-1	TRBJ2-1	-	many	CASSLGGEYNEQFF	TGCGCCAGCAGCTTGGGTGGGGAATACAATGAGCAGTTCTTC
TRBV11-2	TRBJ2-1	TRBD2	few	CASSLGLAGIREQFF	TGTGCCAGCAGCTTAGGGCTAGCGGGAATTCGTGAGCAGTTCTTC
TRBV5-1	TRBJ2-7	-	many	CASSFLEPSYSEQYF	TGCGCCAGCAGCTTTCTTGAGCCCAGCTACTCCGAGCAGTACTTC
TRBV28	TRBJ1-2	-	few	CASAPPQGADYGYTF	TGTGCCAGCGCCCCCCCACAGGGTGCGGACTATGGCTACACCTTC
TRBV27	TRBJ2-7	TRBD2	many	CASSLSGGPRVQYF	TGTGCCAGCAGTTTATCGGGAGGGCCCCGGGTGCAGTACTTC
TRBV29-1	TRBJ2-3	TRBD2	many	CSVGGGLTSGTDTQYF	TGCAGCGTTGGCGGCGGTTTAACTAGCGGGACAGATACGCAGTATTTT
TRBV20-1	TRBJ2-7	-	many	CSALADGNYEQYF	TGCAGTGCCCTGGCCGACGGAAACTACGAGCAGTACTTC
TRBV7-9	TRBJ2-4	TRBD2	many	CASSTTSGSAKNIQYF	TGTGCCAGCAGCACGACTAGCGGGAGTGCTAAAAACATTCAGTACTTC
TRBV3-1	TRBJ2-7	TRBD2	many	CASSLSPAGGPEQYF	TGTGCCAGCAGCCTAAGTCCAGCGGGAGGGCCTGAGCAGTACTTC
TRBV20-1	TRBJ2-5	TRBD2	many	CSARPLFGREGEEETQYF	TGCAGTGCCAGGCCCCTCTTCGGGCGGGAGGGGGAGGAGGAGACCCAGTACTTC
TRBV11-2	TRBJ2-7	-	many	CASSFTHGLSSYEQYF	TGTGCCAGCAGCTTCACACACGGCCTGAGCTCCTACGAGCAGTACTTC
TRBV28	TRBJ2-7	-	many	CASSSRVNSRNEQYF	TGTGCCAGCAGTTCCCGGGTTAATTCGAGGAACGAGCAGTACTTC
TRBV12-3/TRBV12-4	TRBJ1-6	TRBD1	many	CASSLGQGAEDSPLHF	TGTGCCAGCAGTTTAGGACAGGGAGCCGAGGATTCACCCCTCCACTTT
TRBV5-6	TRBJ2-5	TRBD2	many	CASSRIPGLKETQYF	TGTGCCAGCAGCCGAATCCCGGGACTAAAAGAGACCCAGTACTTC
TRBV6-2/TRBV6-3	TRBJ2-6	-	many	CASSDRLPASGANVLTF	TGTGCCAGCAGTGACAGGCTTCCCGCCTCTGGGGCCAACGTCCTGACTTTC
TRBV4-3	TRBJ2-6	-	many	CASSQGGTGGANVLTF	TGCGCCAGCAGCCAAGGGGGGACCGGTGGGGCCAACGTCCTGACTTTC
TRBV5-1	TRBJ2-1	-	many	CASSRGNEQFF	TGCGCCAGCAGTCGGGGTAATGAGCAGTTCTTC
TRBV29-1	TRBJ1-2	TRBD1	many	CSVEGGDRAYGYTF	TGCAGCGTTGAAGGAGGGGACAGGGCCTATGGCTACACCTTC
TRBV10-3	TRBJ2-3	TRBD1	few	CATARDRFTSTDTQYF	TGTGCCACCGCCCGGGACAGATTTACTAGCACAGATACGCAGTATTTT
TRBV20-1	TRBJ2-7	-	many	CSAGYYEQYF	TGCAGTGCCGGTTACTACGAGCAGTACTTC
TRBV11-2	TRBJ1-2	-	many	CASSLEGRGRTYTF	TGTGCCAGCAGCTTAGAAGGGAGGGGCCGGACCTACACCTTC
TRBV20-1	TRBJ2-7	TRBD2	many	CSATTSGRFYEQYF	TGCAGTGCCACGACTAGCGGGAGGTTCTACGAGCAGTACTTC
TRBV20-1	TRBJ2-3	-	many	CSARWEDSLDTQYF	TGCAGTGCTAGATGGGAGGATTCTTTGGATACGCAGTATTTT
TRBV14	TRBJ2-2	-	many	CASSRRADGSGELFF	TGTGCCAGCAGCCGGCGGGCGGACGGATCCGGGGAGCTGTTTTTT